The rows below give T cell receptor beta chains drawn from one sample of a study of cytomegalovirus exposure and HLA in healthy donors. The data were produced by immunoSEQ multiplex PCR, yet TCRdb's version contains in-frame clones alone and is incomplete. Of 50,000 or so clones listed, just under 95% are singletons. Input material: PBMCs. The receptors come from a man younger than 35 in good health and CMV-seronegative. Each CDR3 is given with its conserved first and last residue. A D gene is named only where the DNA matches it firmly. Some rows have no size entry. The others give once, few or many, or a class for an expanded clone.

cdr3_nt	cdr3_aa	clone_size	v_call	d_call	j_call
TGTGCCAGCAGCTTAGGCCTAGCGGGACTAATAATTCAAGAGACCCAGTACTTC	CASSLGLAGLIIQETQYF	once	TRBV7-2	TRBD2	TRBJ2-5
TGTGCCAGCAGCCGGTCCTCGGGAGCGGGTTACGAGCAGTACTTC	CASSRSSGAGYEQYF	-	TRBV7-9	-	TRBJ2-7
TGTGCCAGTAAGAGTTTGATCGAGCGGGAAAGAGAGACCCAGTACTTC	CASKSLIERERETQYF	once	TRBV19	TRBD2	TRBJ2-5
TGTGCCAGCAGTTTGGGCAGGGAGGCAGAGACCCAGTACTTC	CASSLGREAETQYF	-	TRBV28	-	TRBJ2-5
TGTGCCAGCAGTTTCGTCAGGAGGGAGCAGTTCTTC	CASSFVRREQFF	-	TRBV28	-	TRBJ2-1
TGTGCCAGCAGCGTCGGGCTAGCGGAAAACTACGAGCAGTACTTC	CASSVGLAENYEQYF	few	TRBV9	TRBD2	TRBJ2-7
TGTGCCAGCAGTGCATTAGCGGGAGCCAATGAGCAGTTCTTC	CASSALAGANEQFF	-	TRBV2	TRBD2	TRBJ2-1
TGTGCCAGCAGTTTCCCTAGACAGGGCTCAAGCTCCTACAATGAGCAGTTCTTC	CASSFPRQGSSSYNEQFF	-	TRBV28	TRBD1	TRBJ2-1
TGTGCCAGTAGTGACAGGGGGTTGGTTCAGCCCCAGCATTTT	CASSDRGLVQPQHF	-	TRBV19	TRBD1	TRBJ1-5
TGTGCCAGCAGCTCCATCACTAGCGGGAGGGGGACAGATGAGCAGTTCTTC	CASSSITSGRGTDEQFF	-	TRBV7-9	TRBD2	TRBJ2-1
TGTGCCAGCAGTTTTGGGGGCGGGAGGGCCTACAATGAGCAGTTCTTC	CASSFGGGRAYNEQFF	-	TRBV28	TRBD2	TRBJ2-1
TGTGCCAGCAGCAGTAGCGGGGTGAACACCGGGGAGCTGTTTTTT	CASSSSGVNTGELFF	-	TRBV7-7	TRBD2	TRBJ2-2
TGTGCCAGCAGCTTTAGAGGCCAGGGGGATGCAGCTTTCTTT	CASSFRGQGDAAFF	-	TRBV13	TRBD1	TRBJ1-1
TGTGCCAGTAGGACCGGGACAGGTAAAAACATTCAGTACTTC	CASRTGTGKNIQYF	once	TRBV19	TRBD1	TRBJ2-4
TGCGCCAGCAGCTTGGGCGGGGCGGGCCCCTACAATGAGCAGTTCTTC	CASSLGGAGPYNEQFF	-	TRBV5-1	-	TRBJ2-1
TGTGCCAGCAGCTCTCAGGGGGGTGCTAAACAAGGCTACACCTTC	CASSSQGGAKQGYTF	-	TRBV11-3	TRBD1	TRBJ1-2
TGTGCCAGCCGATCCGGGACAGGCTATGTCAATGAGCAGTTCTTC	CASRSGTGYVNEQFF	-	TRBV27	TRBD1	TRBJ2-1
TGCGCCAGCAGCTTGGCCATGACAGGGGACCACAATGAGCAGTTCTTC	CASSLAMTGDHNEQFF	few	TRBV5-1	TRBD1	TRBJ2-1
TGTGCCACCAGCCACGGAGGAACTACCTCCCGGGAGCAGTACTTC	CATSHGGTTSREQYF	-	TRBV15	-	TRBJ2-7
TGCGCCAGCAGCCAAGATACTAGCGGGAGAGATACGCAGTATTTT	CASSQDTSGRDTQYF	-	TRBV4-3	TRBD2	TRBJ2-3
TGTGCCAGCACTAGCGGGAGTGGGTCCTACAATGAGCAGTTCTTC	CASTSGSGSYNEQFF	-	TRBV6-5	TRBD2	TRBJ2-1
TGCGCCAGCAGCCCAGGGGACAGGGTTAATGAAAAACTGTTTTTT	CASSPGDRVNEKLFF	-	TRBV5-1	TRBD1	TRBJ1-4
TGTGCCAGCAGCTTAGAAGGGGACACTGAAGCTTTCTTT	CASSLEGDTEAFF	-	TRBV7-2	-	TRBJ1-1
TGTGCCAGTAGTATAGGGGGACTAGTCTACGAGCAGTACTTC	CASSIGGLVYEQYF	-	TRBV19	TRBD2	TRBJ2-7